Presented here are 20 T cell receptor beta chains from one specimen sequenced in a study of shared clonotypes between healthy human individuals. The data were produced by immunoSEQ multiplex PCR, yet TCRdb's version contains in-frame clones alone and is incomplete. Altogether some 2 million clones are present, about 95% being singletons, with the ten largest covering 1.2%. Positively selected for CCR7, the CD45RO-negative cells used as naive CD8 cells excluded terminally differentiated effector memory CD45RA+ cells. The sequencing sample was made of naive CD8+ T cells sorted from blood. These receptor sequences come from a man between 18 and 35 years old in good health.

J is TRBJ2-7 and V is TRBV6-1, with D uncertain. CDR1 and CDR2 (germline): MNHNS, SASEGT. Deletions cut 2 bases from V and 0 bases from J, with 8 bases between. CDR3 length equals 14 residues. CDR3 coding DNA: TGTGCCAGCAGTGAAATCGACGGCTCCTACGAGCAGTACTTC. This codes for CASSEIDGSYEQYF.

This chain uses TRBV25-1 with TRBJ2-1; TRBD1 matches 7 bases. The germline gives CDR1 MGHDK, CDR2 SYGVNS. Unmatched junction bases numbered 10, after V lost 6 bases and J lost 2 bases. The CDR3 is 16 residues long. CDR3 in DNA: TGTGCCAGCAGGACCTCGACAGGGAAAACCTACAATGAGCAGTTCTTC. It codes for CASRTSTGKTYNEQFF.

This sequence joins TRBV2 and TRBJ2-7; tentative D call: TRBD1 (6 bases). Germline loops: CDR1 SNHLY, CDR2 FYNNEI. The CDR3 covers 13 residues. V shed 7 bases and J shed 1 base, with 11 bases lying between them. Written as DNA, the CDR3 is TGTGCCAGCAACAGGGAACTATCCTACGAGCAGTACTTC. Amino acid sequence: CASNRELSYEQYF.

This rearrangement joins TRBV4-3 to TRBJ1-1; D not resolved. V lost 1 base and J 5 bases, leaving 14 bases between the germline ends. The CDR3 sequence is 15 residues long. Germline CDR1 and CDR2: LGHNA and YSLEER. CDR3 nucleotide sequence: TGCGCCAGCAGCCAAGTTGCCTACGGGAATACTGAAGCTTTCTTT. It translates to CASSQVAYGNTEAFF.

J is TRBJ1-2 and V is TRBV7-9, with D hard to call. Trimming left V 5 bases short and J 5 bases short, with 18 bases between. In germline, CDR1 is SEHNR, CDR2 FQNEAQ (reference sequence). The CDR3 extends over 15 amino acids. In DNA, the CDR3 is TGTGCCAGCAGCAGCCAACTGATGGGCTATTATGGCTACACCTTC. Residues: CASSSQLMGYYGYTF. Full variable domain (outside the CDR3, taken from reference TRBV7-9 and TRBJ1-2): DTGVSQNPRHKITKRGQNVTFRCDPISEHNRLYWYRQTLGQGPEFLTYFQNEAQLEKSRLLSDRFSAERPKGSFSTLEIQRTEQGDSAMYLCASSSQLMGYYGYTFGSGTRLTVV.

V and J are TRBV13 and TRBJ2-1, with 9 bases identical to TRBD1. With V trimmed by 3 bases and J by 7 bases, 10 bases remained unmatched. Germline V gene data show CDR1 as PRHDT and CDR2 as FYEKMQ (reference sequence). This CDR3 is 16 amino acids long. The CDR3 sequence: CASSFPPGQGSNEQFF. DNA of the CDR3: TGTGCCAGCAGCTTTCCCCCGGGACAGGGTTCAAATGAGCAGTTCTTC.

The V gene is TRBV5-6, the J gene TRBJ1-4, with TRBD1 as a possible D gene (6 bases). Germline V gene sequence: CDR1 SGHDT, CDR2 YYEEEE. Deletions cut 4 bases from V and 6 bases from J, with 22 bases between. This CDR3 region has 17 residues. The CDR3 sequence: CASSDGGAAGVYEKLFF. The CDR3 DNA reads TGTGCCAGCAGCGACGGGGGAGCCGCAGGGGTTTATGAAAAACTGTTTTTT.

The chain recombines TRBV28 with TRBJ1-5, with a weak D call TRBD1 (5 bases). This CDR3 region has 13 residues. V lost 6 bases, J lost 6 bases, and 12 bases lay in between. Germline CDR1 and CDR2: MDHEN and SYDVKM. The CDR3 region is CASSFRGAQPQHF. CDR3 coding DNA: TGTGCCAGCAGCTTTAGGGGTGCTCAGCCCCAGCATTTT.

The chain combines TRBV6-5 with TRBJ2-3; TRBD2 might be the D (5 bases). The V gene's germline CDR1 is MNHEY and CDR2 SVGAGI. This CDR3 has 14 residues. Trimming stripped 6 bases from V and 0 bases from J, with 10 bases between. The CDR3 DNA follows: TGTGCCAGCAGCGTCCTAGCTAGCACAGATACGCAGTATTTT. Encoded protein: CASSVLASTDTQYF.

The J gene is TRBJ1-2, the V gene TRBV2; 8 nucleotides match TRBD1. Germline-derived CDR1 and CDR2 are SNHLY and FYNNEI. The CDR3 has 14 residues. Trimming at V came to 6 bases and at J to 4 bases, leaving 7 bases not matched to a gene. Here the CDR3 DNA reads TGTGCCAGCAGCAAGACAGGGGAACTCTATGGCTACACCTTC. This encodes CASSKTGELYGYTF. Combining the CDR3 with reference TRBV2 and TRBJ1-2 gives the whole variable domain EPEVTQTPSHQVTQMGQEVILRCVPISNHLYFYWYRQILGQKVEFLVSFYNNEISEKSEIFDDQFSVERPDGSNFTLKIRSTKLEDSAMYFCASSKTGELYGYTFGSGTRLTVV.

This clone has only one observation. The gene calls are TRBV28 and TRBJ1-5, with a tentative D call TRBD1 (5 bases). V was clipped by 0 bases and J by 2 bases, with 11 bases between them. The germline V gene has CDR1 MDHEN and CDR2 SYDVKM. This CDR3 comprises 16 residues. This CDR3 is CASSLWDIEGNQPQHF. For the CDR3, the DNA is TGTGCCAGCAGTTTATGGGACATCGAGGGCAATCAGCCCCAGCATTTT.

This clone appeared a single time. The genes are TRBV29-1 and TRBJ1-1; TRBD1 aligns across 8 bases. The CDR3 length is 14 residues. Germline trimming cut 6 bases from V and 0 bases from J; bases unmatched to any gene: 6. Per the germline V gene, CDR1 is SQVTM and CDR2 is ANQGSEA. The CDR3 DNA reads as TGCAGCGTAGACAGGGGTACTATGAACACTGAAGCTTTCTTT. Translation: CSVDRGTMNTEAFF.

A note on this clone: This CDR3 is also generated by other DNA sequences in the sample. The chain recombines TRBV5-1 with TRBJ2-7; the match to TRBD2 covers 8 bases. Germline V CDR1 and CDR2: SGHRS, YFSETQ. The V and J ends lost 0 bases and 0 bases, in that order; junction bases with no gene match: 2. The CDR3 is 15 residues long. CDR3 nucleotide sequence: TGCGCCAGCAGCTTGGGGCTAGCGGGCTCCTACGAGCAGTACTTC. Protein product: CASSLGLAGSYEQYF. Variable domain in full (rest from reference TRBV5-1 and TRBJ2-7): KAGVTQTPRYLIKTRGQQVTLSCSPISGHRSVSWYQQTPGQGLQFLFEYFSETQRNKGNFPGRFSGRQFSNSRSEMNVSTLELGDSALYLCASSLGLAGSYEQYFGPGTRLTVT.

The chain uses TRBV6-5 and TRBJ2-5; weak D call: TRBD2 (6 bases). Germline CDR1 reads MNHEY; CDR2 reads SVGAGI. The CDR3 runs to 13 residues. With 4 bases removed from V and 3 bases from J, the gap between germline ends came to 9 bases. The CDR3: CASSSEREETQYF. The CDR3 DNA reads as TGTGCCAGCAGTTCCGAGCGGGAAGAGACCCAGTACTTC.

V is TRBV27 and J is TRBJ1-2; 8 positions agree with TRBD1. This CDR3 contains 14 residues. The V and J ends lost 1 base and 4 bases, in that order; junction bases with no gene match: 2. Germline loops: CDR1 MNHEY, CDR2 SMNVEV (reference sequence). The CDR3 DNA is TGTGCCAGCAGTTTATTTCAGGGGGCCTATGGCTACACCTTC. The encoded protein is CASSLFQGAYGYTF.

Turning to this clone: Different DNA sequences within this sample yield the same CDR3. This chain connects TRBV7-9 to TRBJ2-7; D ambiguous. This CDR3 is built from 13 residues. V was clipped by 3 bases and J by 2 bases, with 8 bases between them. CDR1 SEHNR and CDR2 FQNEAQ come from the germline V gene (reference sequence). The CDR3 loop reads CASSFDGTYEQYF. The CDR3 DNA reads as TGTGCCAGCAGCTTTGATGGTACCTACGAGCAGTACTTC. The variable domain in full, completed from reference TRBV7-9 and TRBJ2-7, reads DTGVSQNPRHKITKRGQNVTFRCDPISEHNRLYWYRQTLGQGPEFLTYFQNEAQLEKSRLLSDRFSAERPKGSFSTLEIQRTEQGDSAMYLCASSFDGTYEQYFGPGTRLTVT.

This chain joins TRBV9 and TRBJ1-6; TRBD1 might be the D (5 bases). Germline V CDR1 and CDR2: SGDLS, YYNGEE. With 4 bases removed from V and 15 bases from J, the gap between germline ends came to 26 bases. This CDR3 is built from 16 residues. The chain's CDR3 is CASSPTPGTNEPVLHF. The DNA for the CDR3 is TGTGCCAGCAGCCCAACCCCCGGGACCAACGAGCCAGTCCTCCACTTT. The full variable domain, its missing parts supplied by reference TRBV9 and TRBJ1-6, is DSGVTQTPKHLITATGQRVTLRCSPRSGDLSVYWYQQSLDQGLQFLIQYYNGEERAKGNILERFSAQQFPDLHSELNLSSLELGDSALYFCASSPTPGTNEPVLHFGNGTRLTVT.

Comments on this clone: Other DNA sequences in this specimen translate into the identical CDR3. V is TRBV5-6 and J is TRBJ1-1; D is unresolved. Trimming shortened V by 1 base and J by 4 bases, and 8 bases separated the two germline ends. Germline V gives CDR1 SGHDT, CDR2 YYEEEE. The CDR3 covers 13 residues. In DNA form, the CDR3 reads TGTGCCAGCAGCTTGCTAGGGTCCACTGAAGCTTTCTTT. Translated, it gives CASSLLGSTEAFF.

V gene TRBV27 combines with J gene TRBJ2-7, with a weak D call TRBD2 (5 bases). The CDR3 contains 16 residues. Trimming shortened V by 4 bases and J by 0 bases, and 16 bases separated the two germline ends. Germline values: CDR1 MNHEY, CDR2 SMNVEV (reference sequence). For the CDR3, the DNA is TGTGCCAGCAGTTCTAATCTCGCGGGTATCTCCTACGAGCAGTACTTC. Protein product: CASSSNLAGISYEQYF.

This clone was seen a single time. The J gene is TRBJ2-3, the V gene TRBV5-1; D remains unclear. The CDR3 covers 14 residues. Germline V CDR1 and CDR2: SGHRS, YFSETQ. V lost 1 base to trimming and J lost 2 bases, with 8 bases between them. The CDR3 spells CASSLILFTDTQYF. The CDR3 DNA sequence: TGCGCCAGCAGCTTGATCCTATTCACAGATACGCAGTATTTT.